A single sample gave rise to the 10 T cell receptor beta chains below, sequenced in a study of read filtering for tumor transcriptome and immune sequencing. The library was built from 400 ng RNA with molecular barcoded adaptors for alpha/delta and beta/gamma chains. A single record per CDR3 protein comes from TCRdb applying MiXCR to the reads. The sample has 94,000 or so distinct CDR3 sequences, roughly an eighth seen once. The material sequenced was a population of CD138-negative cells sorted from bone marrow. The receptors shown here come from a donor older than 35 with multiple myeloma.

This clonotype has at least ten counts. The rearrangement links TRBV27 to TRBJ2-1; a possible D gene is TRBD2 (7 bases). Germline-derived CDR1 and CDR2 are MNHEY and SMNVEV (reference sequence). V was pared by 5 bases and J by 4 bases, with 15 bases between. The CDR3 is 15 residues long. The CDR3 loop is CASSPRGADYNEQFF. CDR3 DNA: TGTGCCAGCAGTCCCCGGGGGGCGGATTACAATGAGCAGTTCTTC.

The sample holds many counts of this clonotype. The rearrangement uses TRBV4-2 and TRBJ1-5; D call uncertain. Per the germline V gene, CDR1 is LGHNA and CDR2 is YNFKEQ. The CDR3 covers 15 residues. The germline V and J ends were trimmed by 1 base and 0 bases, with 7 bases remaining between them. The DNA of the CDR3 is TGTGCCAGCAGCCAAGGGTCTGGTAGCAATCAGCCCCAGCATTTT. Residues: CASSQGSGSNQPQHF.

At least ten counts were recorded for this clonotype. This chain uses TRBV6-1 with TRBJ1-2, with D possibly TRBD1 on 6 matching bases. The CDR3 runs to 13 residues. V lost 9 bases and J 2 bases, leaving 13 bases between the germline ends. CDR1 MNHNS and CDR2 SASEGT come from the germline V gene. The CDR3 is CASSRDKNYGYTF. CDR3 DNA: TGTGCCAGTAGCCGGGACAAGAACTATGGCTACACCTTC.

This clonotype was seen at least ten times. The J gene is TRBJ2-3, the V gene TRBV3-1; the D call may be TRBD1 or TRBD2 (5 bases each). Trimming shortened V by 0 bases and J by 0 bases, and 7 bases separated the two germline ends. CDR1 and CDR2 from the germline V gene are LGHDT and YNNKEL (reference sequence). CDR3 length: 15 amino acids. For the CDR3, the DNA is TGTGCCAGCAGCCAAGACGGGGACAGCACAGATACGCAGTATTTT. It is translated as CASSQDGDSTDTQYF.

In this sample, this clonotype turned up a few times. The gene calls are TRBV2 and TRBJ1-3; 8 bases align to TRBD1. With V trimmed by 4 bases and J by 0 bases, 2 bases remained unmatched. The germline CDR1 and CDR2 sequences are SNHLY and FYNNEI. The CDR3 contains 15 residues. The CDR3 loop is CASSGQGLSGNTIYF. The DNA for the CDR3 is TGTGCCAGCAGTGGACAGGGGCTCTCTGGAAACACCATATATTTT.

This clonotype was detected ten times or more. The DNA of the CDR3 is TGTGCCAGCTCACCACCGACGATCAGGGATGAGCAGTTCTTC. The encoded protein is CASSPPTIRDEQFF. The V gene is TRBV18, the J gene TRBJ2-1, with a tentative D call TRBD1 (5 bases). V lost 0 bases and J 8 bases, leaving 11 bases between the germline ends. Germline loops: CDR1 KGHSH, CDR2 LQKENI. The CDR3 runs to 14 residues.

With respect to this clonotype: This clone may be a read error of a much larger clone one base away. This rearrangement joins TRBV2 to TRBJ2-3, with D possibly called TRBD1 or TRBD2 (5 bases each). This CDR3 has 14 amino acids. Per the germline V gene, CDR1 is SNHLY and CDR2 is FYNNEI. CDR3 DNA sequence: TGTGCCAGCAGGACCGGGACGGCAACAGATACGCTGTATTTT. It encodes CASRTGTATDTLYF.

The chain carries TRBV7-8 and TRBJ2-1; D is possibly TRBD1 or TRBD2 (7 bases each). This CDR3 is 16 amino acids long. Trimming pared 5 bases from V and 2 bases from J, leaving 16 bases between. CDR1 and CDR2 from the germline V gene are SGHVS and FQNEAQ. The CDR3, as DNA: TGTGCCAGCAGCGCAGGGGGGGACTGGACCTACAATGAGCAGTTCTTC. It yields the protein CASSAGGDWTYNEQFF.

This clonotype was counted at least ten times. This chain joins TRBV20-1 and TRBJ2-3; 9 bases line up with TRBD2. CDR1 and CDR2 from the germline V gene are DFQATT and SNEGSKA (reference sequence). There are 16 residues in the CDR3. After removal of 0 bases from V and 2 bases from J, the junction contained 6 bases not matched to a gene. CDR3 loop: CSAREQLAGSTDTQYF. The DNA for the CDR3 is TGCAGTGCTAGAGAGCAGCTAGCGGGGTCCACAGATACGCAGTATTTT.

This clonotype was seen many times. V usage is TRBV20-1 and J usage is TRBJ2-2; D not certain. CDR3 length equals 15 residues. With 3 bases removed from V and 2 bases from J, the gap between germline ends came to 13 bases. Germline lookup yields CDR1 DFQATT and CDR2 SNEGSKA (reference sequence). Here the CDR3 DNA reads TGCAGTGCTAGTTTCCCTAGTCCCAACACCGGGGAGCTGTTTTTT. This codes for CSASFPSPNTGELFF.